The following is a T cell receptor beta chain sequence with its context. The antigen remains undetermined. This sample is drawn from a study of PD-1 blockade in classical Hodgkin lymphoma. Overall study context: On a schedule of every 2 weeks, patients received nivolumab 3 mg/kg intravenously.

TCRdb keeps only in-frame clones here, not all; method: immunoSEQ multiplex PCR. Of around 99,000 clones in the sample, roughly 76% were seen once. There was relapse after autologous stem cell transplantation in every patient, and there was variation in brentuximab vedotin exposure. When best responses were assessed, they were complete response, partial response or progressive disease. Broader study findings: Possible causes of repertoire differences, disease activity or prior therapy, remain undefined. As was reported, newly diagnosed patients showed lower baseline TCR diversity than healthy donors did.

The CDR3 covers 15 residues. Trimming stripped 3 bases from V and 5 bases from J, with 16 bases between. Germline V lookup: CDR1 MDHEN, CDR2 SYDVKM. The material sequenced was peripheral blood mononuclear cells (PBMCs), taken before the second cycle of nivolumab. The rearrangement uses TRBV28 and TRBJ1-2; no clear D. The clonotype originates from a human donor with classical Hodgkin lymphoma. The CDR3, as DNA: TGTGCCAGCAGTTTGTATGGGTCAGACCTTTATGGCTACACCTTC. Protein product: CASSLYGSDLYGYTF.